This note documents a single TCR beta chain sequence. The CDR3 runs to 14 residues. Germline lookup yields CDR1 SGHAT and CDR2 FQDESV (reference sequence). Trimming shortened V by 3 bases and J by 8 bases, and 16 bases separated the two germline ends. Patients at the Seattle site were enrolled during active infection and followed longitudinally. Profiling relied on immunoSEQ multiplex PCR, and the TCRdb table lists in-frame clones only, not all of them. This sample yields 250,000 or so clones, of which nearly 95% are seen a single time; roughly 0.79% belongs to the top ten. The data derive from a study of blood T cell repertoires in COVID-19.

The gene calls are TRBV11-1 and TRBJ1-2; TRBD1 is a possible D gene (5 bases). This clonotype was sampled from a man aged 30 to 45 with COVID-19, enrolled during active disease. Source material: peripheral blood. CDR3 DNA: TGTGCCAGCAGCTTCTCGGGGGGATCGGAAGGCTACACCTTC. Its translation is CASSFSGGSEGYTF.